The T cell receptor (beta chain) described here comes from a study of T cell responses to AZD1222 COVID-19 vaccine. Study summary: Doses given second, at about 4 or about 12 weeks, were pooled.

This table comes from immunoSEQ multiplex PCR, and its TCRdb copy is limited to in-frame clones, with some not included. The repertoire holds about 140,000 clones, with around 93% as singletons. Germline assignment: CDR1 SGHVS and CDR2 FQNEAQ. The CDR3 is made up of 15 amino acids. V was cut by 5 bases and J by 0 bases, with 11 bases left in between. Study results and limitations: Repertoire collection took place solely once the T cell response had peaked. AZD1222 recipients seropositive at baseline numbered only six or seven. Possibly, clonal diversity was underestimated; donors were largely white British and included more females.

As regards this clone: Its specificity is not known.

This chain uses TRBV7-8 with TRBJ1-3, with D perhaps TRBD1 (5 bases). This material consisted of peripheral blood, taken on day 0 of AZD1222 vaccination. This sequence originates from an adult in good health. The CDR3 DNA reads TGTGCCAGCAGCGCGGGACTTATCTCTGGAAACACCATATATTTT. Its protein is CASSAGLISGNTIYF.